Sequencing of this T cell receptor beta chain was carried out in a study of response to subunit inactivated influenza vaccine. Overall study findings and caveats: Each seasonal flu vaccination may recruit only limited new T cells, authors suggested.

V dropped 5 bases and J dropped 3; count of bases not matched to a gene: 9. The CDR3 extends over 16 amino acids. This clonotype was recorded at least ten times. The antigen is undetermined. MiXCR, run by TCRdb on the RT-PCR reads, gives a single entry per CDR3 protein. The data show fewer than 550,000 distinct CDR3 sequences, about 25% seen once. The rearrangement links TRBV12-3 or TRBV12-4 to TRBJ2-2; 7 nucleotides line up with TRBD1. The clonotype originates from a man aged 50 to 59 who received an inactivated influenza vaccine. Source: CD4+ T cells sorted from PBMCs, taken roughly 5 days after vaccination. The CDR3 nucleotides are TGTGCCAGCAGTCCAGGACAGGCGGTTGACACCGGGGAGCTGTTTTTT. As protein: CASSPGQAVDTGELFF.